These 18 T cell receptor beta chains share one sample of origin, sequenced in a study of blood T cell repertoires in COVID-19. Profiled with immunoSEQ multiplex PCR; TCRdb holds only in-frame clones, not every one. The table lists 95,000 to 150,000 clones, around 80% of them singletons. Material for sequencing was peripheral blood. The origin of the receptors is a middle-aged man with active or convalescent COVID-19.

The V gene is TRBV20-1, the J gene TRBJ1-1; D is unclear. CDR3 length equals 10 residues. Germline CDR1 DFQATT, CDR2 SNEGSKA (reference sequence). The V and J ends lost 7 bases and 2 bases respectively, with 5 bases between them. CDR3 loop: CSVANTEAFF. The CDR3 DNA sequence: TGCAGTGTGGCTAACACTGAAGCTTTCTTT.

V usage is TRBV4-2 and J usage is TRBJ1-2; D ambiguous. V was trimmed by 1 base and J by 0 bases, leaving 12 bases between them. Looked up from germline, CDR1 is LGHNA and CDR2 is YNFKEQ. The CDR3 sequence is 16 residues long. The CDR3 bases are TGTGCCAGCAGCCAAGTATCGGGCGGGACTAACTATGGCTACACCTTC. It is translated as CASSQVSGGTNYGYTF.

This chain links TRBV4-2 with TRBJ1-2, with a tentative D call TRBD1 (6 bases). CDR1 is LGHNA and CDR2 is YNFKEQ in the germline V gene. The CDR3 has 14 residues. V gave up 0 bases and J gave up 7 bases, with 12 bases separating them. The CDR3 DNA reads TGTGCCAGCAGCCAAGATATCCAGGGGCTTGGCTACACCTTC. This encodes CASSQDIQGLGYTF.

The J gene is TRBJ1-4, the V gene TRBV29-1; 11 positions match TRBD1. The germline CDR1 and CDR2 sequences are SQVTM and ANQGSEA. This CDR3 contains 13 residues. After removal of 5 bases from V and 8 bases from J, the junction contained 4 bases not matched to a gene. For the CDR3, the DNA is TGCAGCGTTACCGGGACAGGGGGGGAAAAACTGTTTTTT. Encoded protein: CSVTGTGGEKLFF. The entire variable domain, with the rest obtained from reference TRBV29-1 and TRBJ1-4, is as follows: SAVISQKPSRDICQRGTSLTIQCQVDSQVTMMFWYRQQPGQSLTLIATANQGSEATYESGFVIDKFPISRPNLTFSTLTVSNMSPEDSSIYLCSVTGTGGEKLFFGSGTQLSVL.

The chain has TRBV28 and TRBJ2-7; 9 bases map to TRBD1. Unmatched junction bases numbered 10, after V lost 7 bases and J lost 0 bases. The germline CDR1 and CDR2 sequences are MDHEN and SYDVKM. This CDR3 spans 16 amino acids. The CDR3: CASTPGGQGISYEQYF. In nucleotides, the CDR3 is TGTGCCAGCACCCCGGGGGGACAGGGAATCTCCTACGAGCAGTACTTC.

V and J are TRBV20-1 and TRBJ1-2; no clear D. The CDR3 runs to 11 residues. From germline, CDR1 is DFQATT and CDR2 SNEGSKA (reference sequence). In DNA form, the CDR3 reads TGCATAAGTAGCGGTAGTAGTGGCTACACCTTC. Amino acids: CISSGSSGYTF.

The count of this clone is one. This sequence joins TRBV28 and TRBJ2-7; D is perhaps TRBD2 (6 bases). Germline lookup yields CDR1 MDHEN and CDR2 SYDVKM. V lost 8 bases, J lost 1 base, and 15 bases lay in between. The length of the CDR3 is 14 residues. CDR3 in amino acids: CASAPGVQSYEQYF. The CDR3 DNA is TGTGCCAGCGCCCCGGGGGTTCAATCCTACGAGCAGTACTTC.

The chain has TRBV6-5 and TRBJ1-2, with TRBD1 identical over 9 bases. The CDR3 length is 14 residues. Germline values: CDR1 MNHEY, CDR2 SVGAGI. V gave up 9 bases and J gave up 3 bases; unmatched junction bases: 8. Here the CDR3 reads CASSDRGKDYGYTF. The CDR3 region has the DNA TGTGCCAGTTCCGACAGGGGGAAGGACTATGGCTACACCTTC.

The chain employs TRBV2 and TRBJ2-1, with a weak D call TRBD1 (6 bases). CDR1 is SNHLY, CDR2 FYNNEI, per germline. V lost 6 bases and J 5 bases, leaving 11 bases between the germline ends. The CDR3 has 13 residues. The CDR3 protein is CASRGDTHNEQFF. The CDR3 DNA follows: TGTGCCAGCAGGGGGGACACCCACAATGAGCAGTTCTTC.

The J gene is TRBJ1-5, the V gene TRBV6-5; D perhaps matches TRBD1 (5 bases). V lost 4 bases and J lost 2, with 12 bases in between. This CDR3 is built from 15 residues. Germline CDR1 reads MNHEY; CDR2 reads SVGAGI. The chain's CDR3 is CASSLRGLGNQPQHF. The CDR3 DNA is TGTGCCAGCAGTTTAAGGGGTTTGGGCAATCAGCCCCAGCATTTT.

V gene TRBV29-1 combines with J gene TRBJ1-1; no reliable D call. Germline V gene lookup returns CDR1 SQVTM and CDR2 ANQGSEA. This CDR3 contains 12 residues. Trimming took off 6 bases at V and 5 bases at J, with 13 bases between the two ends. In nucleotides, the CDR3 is TGCAGCGTCCCGGTCAAGAATACTGAAGCTTTCTTT. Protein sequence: CSVPVKNTEAFF.

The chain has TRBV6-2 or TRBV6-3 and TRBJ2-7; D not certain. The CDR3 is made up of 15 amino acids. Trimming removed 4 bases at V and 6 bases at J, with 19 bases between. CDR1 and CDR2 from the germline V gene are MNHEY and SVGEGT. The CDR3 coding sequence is TGTGCCAGCAGTTCCCCCCAGGCTCCGACCCGCGAGCAGTACTTC. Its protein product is CASSSPQAPTREQYF.

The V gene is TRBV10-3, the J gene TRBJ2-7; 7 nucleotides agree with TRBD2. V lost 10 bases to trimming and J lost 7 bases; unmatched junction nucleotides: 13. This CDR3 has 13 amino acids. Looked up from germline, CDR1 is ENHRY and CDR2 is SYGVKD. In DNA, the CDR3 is TGTGCCACCATGGCAAGCGGGGAGGGGGAGCAGTACTTC. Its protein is CATMASGEGEQYF.

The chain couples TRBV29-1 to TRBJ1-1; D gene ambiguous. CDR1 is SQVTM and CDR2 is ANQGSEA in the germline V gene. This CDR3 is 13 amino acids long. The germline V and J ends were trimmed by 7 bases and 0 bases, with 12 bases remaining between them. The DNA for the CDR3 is TGCAGCGCCGTGGAGGCCATGAACACTGAAGCTTTCTTT. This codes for CSAVEAMNTEAFF.

This CDR3 is CASSPVTTNEKLFF. The CDR3 nucleotides read TGTGCCAGTAGTCCGGTTACAACTAATGAAAAACTGTTTTTT. The rearrangement joins TRBV19 to TRBJ1-4; no definite D call. Germline-derived CDR1 and CDR2 are LNHDA and SQIVND (reference sequence). This CDR3 contains 14 residues. V shed 5 bases and J shed 0 bases, with 7 bases lying between them.

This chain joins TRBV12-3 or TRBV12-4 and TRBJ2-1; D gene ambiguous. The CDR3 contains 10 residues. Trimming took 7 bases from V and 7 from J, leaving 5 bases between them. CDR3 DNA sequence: TGTGCCAGCAATAATAATGAGCAGTTCTTC. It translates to CASNNNEQFF.

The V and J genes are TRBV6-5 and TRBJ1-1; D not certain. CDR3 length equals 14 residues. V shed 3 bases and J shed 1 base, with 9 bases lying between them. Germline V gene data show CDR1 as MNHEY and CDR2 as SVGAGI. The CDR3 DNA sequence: TGTGCCAGCAGTTATGACGGGGAGAACACTGAAGCTTTCTTT. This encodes CASSYDGENTEAFF.

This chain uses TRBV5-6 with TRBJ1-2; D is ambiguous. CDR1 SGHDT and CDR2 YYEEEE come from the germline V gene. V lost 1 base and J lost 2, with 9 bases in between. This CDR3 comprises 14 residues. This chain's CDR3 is CASSLKNGNYGYTF. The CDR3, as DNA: TGTGCCAGCAGCTTGAAAAACGGGAACTATGGCTACACCTTC.